This TCR beta chain was captured by sequencing in a study of T cell responses to AZD1222 COVID-19 vaccine (dated by TCRdb to the early 2020s). In the study overall: TCR sequencing was performed for some 250 trial participants, of whom around 210 were given two doses of AZD1222 and around 25 were given two doses of MenACWY control vaccine. Trial participants were enrolled into age subgroups of 18-55, 56-69 and 70-plus years, which contained roughly 140, 27 and 60 TCR-sequenced participants, respectively.

Regarding this clone: The specificity of this receptor is unknown. Per-nucleotide qualities are absent, and no much larger clonotype sits a single base away.

The paper's findings and limits, for the study overall: Reportedly, close to half of the unique spike-specific TCRs recognized epitopes lying outside the regions that are mutated in the B.1.351 and B.1.1.7 variants. In the small 56-69-year group, the increase in depth fell short of significance, most likely because of low power. The vaccine-associated CD4 TCRs covered the entire spike protein, and the dominant responses fell in regions 160-218 and 743-854. Most participants were white British and females outnumbered males, and the authors suggested that clonal diversity may have been underestimated. Conclusions about previously exposed vaccinees were limited because only six AZD1222 recipients were SARS-CoV-2 seropositive at baseline. Spike-specific TCR breadth and depth rose significantly after two AZD1222 doses compared with day 0 and with MenACWY recipients. Because no day 14 peak-response samples were available, repertoires were characterized only after the peak T cell response.

Trimming leaves V shorter by 1 base and J shorter by 4 bases, with the junction holding 5 bases beyond the gene matches. The CDR3 spans 16 residues, from the cysteine through the phenylalanine. The CDR3 DNA has 48 bases and is translated from base 1. CDR1 SGHTA and CDR2 FQGTGA were looked up in the germline V gene. The CDR3 regions of human TCRbeta chains were subjected to immunosequencing. On the study's bioinformatics: TCRs in the repertoires were matched against a reference library of SARS-CoV-2-specific TCRs that had been generated with the MIRA antigen-specificity platform. Breadth meant the fraction of unique TCRs that were SARS-CoV-2-associated, whereas depth meant the fraction of total T cells that were SARS-CoV-2-associated. Using the MIRA data, each spike-specific TCR was assigned both to the spike region to which the TCR was reactive and to a CD4 or CD8 class. Log10-transformed breadth and depth values were compared by one-way ANOVA with Sidak's multiple comparisons tests. Held by TCRdb, this immuneACCESS table contains in-frame sequences only and omits some clones. Under half of the omission traces to an unresolved V gene where checked; the cause of the rest is unknown. The DNA was the basis for D and trimming; V, J and clone size are from that table. The sample includes 70,000 to 95,000 clones, with 80% to 95% observed a single time. The top ten clonotypes cover more than 7.5% of the sample.

The intended sense of this specimen's time point label: about 28 days (+/-7) after the second vaccine dose. AZD1222 recipients with second doses at about 4 weeks or about 12 weeks were pooled, because spike-specific TCR depth and breadth did not differ between schedules. The vaccinee samples were drawn from two UK trials, COV001 and COV002, one of which was a single-blind randomized controlled phase 2/3 trial testing AZD1222 (ChAdOx1 nCoV-19) in healthy adults. For TCRbeta chain sequencing, PBMC samples from trial participants were taken at day 0 and at day 28 after the second dose. Sequences were derived from peripheral blood, sampled 28 days after the second AZD1222 dose. The clonotype originates from an adult who received the AZD1222 COVID-19 vaccine. The chain couples TRBV7-3 to TRBJ2-2; TRBD2 agrees with 8 junctional bases. DNA sequence: TGTGCCAGCAGCTTAAGGGGCCTAGCGGGCACCGGGGAGCTGTTTTTT. It translates as CASSLRGLAGTGELFF.